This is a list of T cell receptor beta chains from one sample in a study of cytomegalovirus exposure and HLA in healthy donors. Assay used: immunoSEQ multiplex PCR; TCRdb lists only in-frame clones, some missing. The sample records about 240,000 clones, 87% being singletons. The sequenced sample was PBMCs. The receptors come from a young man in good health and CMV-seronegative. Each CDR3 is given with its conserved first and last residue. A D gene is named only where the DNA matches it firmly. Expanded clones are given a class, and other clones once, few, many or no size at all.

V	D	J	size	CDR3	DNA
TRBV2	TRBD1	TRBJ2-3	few	CASRDRGDTQYF	TGTGCCAGCCGGGACAGGGGAGATACGCAGTATTTT
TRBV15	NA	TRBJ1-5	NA	CATSRAVGGGGQPQHF	TGTGCCACCAGCAGAGCCGTGGGAGGGGGTGGCCAGCCCCAGCATTTT
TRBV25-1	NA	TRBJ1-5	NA	CASSTSGGSDQPQHF	TGTGCCAGCAGTACATCCGGGGGGTCGGATCAGCCCCAGCATTTT
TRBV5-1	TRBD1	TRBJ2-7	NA	CASTQPGQAYEQYF	TGCGCCAGCACTCAACCGGGACAGGCCTACGAGCAGTACTTC
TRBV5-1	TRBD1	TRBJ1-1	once	CASSLTTGGLEAFF	TGCGCCAGCAGCTTAACGACAGGGGGCCTTGAAGCTTTCTTT
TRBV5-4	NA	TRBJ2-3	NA	CASSPVAGHSTDTQYF	TGTGCCAGCAGCCCGGTCGCGGGCCATAGCACAGATACGCAGTATTTT
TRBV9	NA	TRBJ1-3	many	CASSVMGDSRNTIYF	TGTGCCAGCAGCGTAATGGGAGACTCGAGAAACACCATATATTTT
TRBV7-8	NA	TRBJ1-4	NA	CASRRRTGNEKLFF	TGTGCCAGCAGGCGGAGGACCGGTAATGAAAAACTGTTTTTT
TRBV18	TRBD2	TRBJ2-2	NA	CASSPQTSGSAGELFF	TGTGCCAGCTCACCCCAGACTAGCGGGAGCGCCGGGGAGCTGTTTTTT
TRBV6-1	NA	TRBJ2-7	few	CASSVTGRLYEQYF	TGTGCCAGCAGTGTCACAGGACGCCTCTACGAGCAGTACTTC
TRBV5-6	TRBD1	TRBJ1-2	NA	CASSARTGGGYTF	TGTGCCAGCAGCGCACGGACAGGGGGCGGCTACACCTTC
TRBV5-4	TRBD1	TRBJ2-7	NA	CASSPDREGQYF	TGTGCCAGCAGCCCCGACAGGGAAGGGCAGTACTTC
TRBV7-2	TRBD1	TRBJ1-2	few	CASSPDRGRRYGYTF	TGTGCCAGCAGCCCGGACAGGGGGCGCCGGTATGGCTACACCTTC
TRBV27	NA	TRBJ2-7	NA	CASSSAGGTYEQYF	TGTGCCAGCAGTTCAGCTGGGGGGACCTACGAGCAGTACTTC
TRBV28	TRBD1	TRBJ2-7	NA	CATKTGTGNTYEQYF	TGTGCCACCAAGACCGGGACAGGTAACACCTACGAGCAGTACTTC
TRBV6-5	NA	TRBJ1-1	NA	CASSYSQGYTEAFF	TGTGCCAGCAGTTACTCGCAGGGTTACACTGAAGCTTTCTTT
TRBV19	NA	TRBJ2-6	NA	CASSIGVGGANVLTF	TGTGCCAGTAGTATAGGTGTTGGCGGGGCCAACGTCCTGACTTTC
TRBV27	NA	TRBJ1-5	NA	CASTAGAGQPQHF	TGTGCCAGCACCGCGGGGGCTGGGCAGCCCCAGCATTTT
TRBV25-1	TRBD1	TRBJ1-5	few	CASKGTDNQPQHF	TGTGCCAGCAAGGGGACAGACAATCAGCCCCAGCATTTT
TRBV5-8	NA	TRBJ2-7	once	CASSLDRVAYEQYF	TGTGCCAGCAGCTTGGACAGGGTAGCCTACGAGCAGTACTTC
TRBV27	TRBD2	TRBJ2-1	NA	CASSLGLAGVYNEQFF	TGTGCCAGCAGTTTGGGACTAGCGGGGGTATACAATGAGCAGTTCTTC
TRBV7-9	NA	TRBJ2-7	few	CASSTSRTAASYEQYF	TGTGCCAGCAGCACCTCGCGGACAGCGGCGTCCTACGAGCAGTACTTC
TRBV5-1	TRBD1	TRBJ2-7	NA	CASSYTRQGDYEQYF	TGCGCCAGCAGCTATACCCGACAGGGAGACTACGAGCAGTACTTC
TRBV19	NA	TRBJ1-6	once	CASREALNSPLHF	TGTGCCAGTAGAGAGGCTCTTAATTCACCCCTCCACTTT
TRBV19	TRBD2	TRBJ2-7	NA	CASSYISGASYEQYF	TGTGCCAGTAGTTACATTAGCGGGGCCTCCTACGAGCAGTACTTC
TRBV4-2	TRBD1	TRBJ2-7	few	CASSQPDRDYEQYF	TGTGCCAGCAGCCAACCCGACAGGGACTACGAGCAGTACTTC
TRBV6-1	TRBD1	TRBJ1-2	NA	CASSELGQGYGYTF	TGTGCCAGCAGTGAATTAGGACAGGGCTATGGCTACACCTTC
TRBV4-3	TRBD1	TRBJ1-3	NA	CASSQATGASGNTIYF	TGCGCCAGCAGCCAAGCGACAGGGGCTTCTGGAAACACCATATATTTT
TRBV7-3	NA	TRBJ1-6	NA	CASSHRGSLKNSPLHF	TGTGCCAGCAGCCACCGAGGCAGCCTCAAAAATTCACCCCTCCACTTT
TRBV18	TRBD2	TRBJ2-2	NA	CASSPPSGRTGELFF	TGTGCCAGCTCACCCCCTAGCGGGAGGACCGGGGAGCTGTTTTTT
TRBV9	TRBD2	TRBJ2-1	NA	CASSQAGLAGEQFF	TGTGCCAGCAGCCAAGCGGGGCTGGCTGGTGAGCAGTTCTTC
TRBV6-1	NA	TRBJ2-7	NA	CASGALEQYF	TGTGCCAGCGGGGCCCTCGAGCAGTACTTC
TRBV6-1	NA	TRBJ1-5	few	CASRQVNNQPQHF	TGTGCCAGCCGACAGGTTAACAATCAGCCCCAGCATTTT
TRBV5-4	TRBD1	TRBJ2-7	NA	CASSSDRAGREQYF	TGTGCCAGCAGCTCGGACAGGGCAGGACGGGAGCAGTACTTC
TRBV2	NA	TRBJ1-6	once	CASSELAGNSPLHF	TGTGCCAGCAGTGAGCTGGCAGGCAATTCACCCCTCCACTTT
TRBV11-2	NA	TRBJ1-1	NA	CASRGATLTEAFF	TGTGCTTCCCGGGGGGCTACTCTCACTGAAGCTTTCTTT
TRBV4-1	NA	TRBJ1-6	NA	CASSQDRQGSSSYNSPLHF	TGCGCCAGCAGCCAAGACCGCCAGGGCTCCAGCTCCTATAATTCACCCCTCCACTTT
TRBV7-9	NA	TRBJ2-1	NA	CASSLDGPRRANNEQFF	TGTGCCAGCAGCTTAGATGGGCCAAGGAGGGCCAACAATGAGCAGTTCTTC
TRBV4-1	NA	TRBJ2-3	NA	CASSQEPGTQYF	TGCGCCAGCAGCCAAGAACCGGGTACGCAGTATTTT
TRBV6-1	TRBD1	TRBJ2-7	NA	CASSKGQVSLPYEQYF	TGTGCCAGCAGTAAAGGACAGGTTTCCCTCCCTTACGAGCAGTACTTC
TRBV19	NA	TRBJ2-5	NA	CASSIAGAPETQYF	TGTGCCAGTAGTATAGCAGGGGCGCCAGAGACCCAGTACTTC
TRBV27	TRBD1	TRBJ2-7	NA	CASSIWTGDEQYF	TGTGCCAGCAGTATATGGACAGGGGACGAGCAGTACTTC